One sample yielded the 14 T cell receptor beta chains listed below, sequenced in a study of blood T cell repertoires in COVID-19. Repertoires were generated with immunoSEQ multiplex PCR, while TCRdb's copy carries only in-frame clones and drops some. The sample has 250,000 to 350,000 clones, approximately 85% seen once. The sequenced material came from PBMCs or T cells enriched from blood (not recorded which). These receptors were taken from a woman in her thirties who had recovered from COVID-19.

The V call is TRBV4-1, the J call TRBJ1-1, with a possible D match to TRBD1 (6 bases). The V and J ends lost 2 bases and 0 bases respectively, with 13 bases between them. This CDR3 is built from 16 residues. The germline V gene encodes CDR1 MGHRA and CDR2 YSYEKL. This CDR3 reads CASSQFPGTMNTEAFF. The CDR3 nucleotides read TGCGCCAGCAGCCAATTCCCCGGGACAATGAACACTGAAGCTTTCTTT.

The chain couples TRBV27 to TRBJ2-7; a weak D match, TRBD1 (6 bases). V lost 2 bases and J lost 7, with 15 bases in between. Germline-derived CDR1 and CDR2 are MNHEY and SMNVEV (reference sequence). The CDR3 spans 14 residues. The CDR3 bases are TGTGCCAGCAGTTTAGTTCAGGGGACGGGAGAGCAGTACTTC. It codes for CASSLVQGTGEQYF.

In this sample, this clone turned up a few times. The chain carries TRBV4-1 and TRBJ1-1, with D uncertain. The CDR3 spans 13 residues. Germline V gene lookup returns CDR1 MGHRA and CDR2 YSYEKL. The V and J ends lost 4 bases and 4 bases respectively, with 10 bases between them. Here the CDR3 DNA reads TGCGCCAGCAGCCCCCCCCGGAGCACTGAAGCTTTCTTT. Amino acid sequence: CASSPPRSTEAFF.

The chain has TRBV24-1 and TRBJ1-2; D uncertain. The V and J ends lost 5 bases and 3 bases respectively, with 6 bases between them. The V gene's germline CDR1 is KGHDR and CDR2 SFDVKD. CDR3 length: 12 amino acids. The CDR3 DNA reads as TGTGCCACCAGTGGGGGAGACTATGGCTACACCTTC. Protein sequence: CATSGGDYGYTF.

The chain uses TRBV11-2 and TRBJ2-3; TRBD2 agrees at 12 bases. The CDR3 runs 16 residues. Germline loops: CDR1 SGHAT, CDR2 FQNNGV. J gave up 5 bases and V 3 bases, and 6 bases lay outside the gene matches. The CDR3 bases are TGTGCCAGCAGCTTCTTACTAGCGGGAGGTGAAGATACGCAGTATTTT. This translates into CASSFLLAGGEDTQYF. The complete variable domain, with remaining parts taken from reference TRBV11-2 and TRBJ2-3, reads EAGVAQSPRYKIIEKRQSVAFWCNPISGHATLYWYQQILGQGPKLLIQFQNNGVVDDSQLPKDRFSAERLKGVDSTLKIQPAKLEDSAVYLCASSFLLAGGEDTQYFGPGTRLTVL.

The V call is TRBV6-1, the J call TRBJ1-3; 7 positions agree with TRBD1. With 2 bases clipped from V and 0 bases from J, the junction kept 1 base outside the gene matches. CDR3 length: 15 amino acids. CDR1 is MNHNS, CDR2 SASEGT, per germline. The DNA of the CDR3 is TGTGCCAGCAGTGAATGGGACAGCTCTGGAAACACCATATATTTT. Its translation is CASSEWDSSGNTIYF.

This clone was seen a few times. The chain recombines TRBV5-1 with TRBJ2-3; TRBD1 is a possible D gene (5 bases). V was cut by 0 bases and J by 1 base, with 9 bases left in between. Germline V CDR1 and CDR2: SGHRS, YFSETQ. This CDR3 region has 15 residues. CDR3 sequence: CASSLATDRTDTQYF. The DNA of the CDR3 is TGCGCCAGCAGCTTGGCGACAGACCGCACAGATACGCAGTATTTT.

The rearrangement joins TRBV15 to TRBJ2-7, with a weak D call TRBD2 (5 bases). This CDR3 has 18 residues. Germline CDR1 reads LNHNV; CDR2 reads YYDKDF (reference sequence). Trimming removed 0 bases at V and 2 bases at J, with 20 bases between. The CDR3 is CATSRDPFRFGVTYEQYF. CDR3 coding DNA: TGTGCCACCAGCAGAGATCCGTTTAGGTTCGGGGTTACCTACGAGCAGTACTTC.

The CDR3 bases are TGTGCCAGCAGCAAAGTCGTCAGGCCAACAGATACGCAGTATTTT. This sequence encodes CASSKVVRPTDTQYF. The chain couples TRBV21-1 to TRBJ2-3; the DNA was not compared with TRBD1, the D call given in the table. TRBV21-1 is a pseudogene locus. The CDR3 is 15 amino acids.

The rearrangement links TRBV7-9 to TRBJ2-7; tentatively, D is TRBD2 (5 bases). Trimming took 4 bases from V and 7 from J, leaving 20 bases between them. CDR3 size: 15 residues. Germline V CDR1 and CDR2: SEHNR, FQNEAQ (reference sequence). Here the CDR3 reads CASSSRFGSRGEQYF. The CDR3 DNA reads as TGTGCCAGCAGCTCCCGGTTCGGAAGCCGGGGTGAGCAGTACTTC.

The CDR3, as DNA: TGCGCCAGCAGCCAAGATTTTGGGACTCCTAATTCACCCCTCCACTTT. It specifies CASSQDFGTPNSPLHF. V usage is TRBV4-1 and J usage is TRBJ1-6; D may be TRBD1 (5 bases). Germline V gives CDR1 MGHRA, CDR2 YSYEKL. Trimming removed 0 bases at V and 6 bases at J, with 12 bases between. The CDR3 runs to 16 residues.

The V and J genes are TRBV6-6 and TRBJ1-4, with D perhaps TRBD1 (5 bases). CDR3 size: 14 residues. The germline CDR1 and CDR2 sequences are MNHNY and SVGAGI (reference sequence). V dropped 7 bases and J dropped 4 bases, with 13 bases sitting between them. CDR3 sequence reads: CASKLRQLNEKLFF. The CDR3 nucleotides read TGTGCCAGCAAGTTACGACAGCTTAATGAAAAACTGTTTTTT.

V is TRBV13 and J is TRBJ2-1; 8 bases map to TRBD2. Germline CDR1 and CDR2: PRHDT and FYEKMQ (reference sequence). This CDR3 spans 17 amino acids. V lost 4 bases to trimming and J lost 1 base; unmatched junction nucleotides: 9. DNA of the CDR3: TGTGCCAGCAGCTCCCGGGGTAGCGGGAAGTCCTACAATGAGCAGTTCTTC. Protein product: CASSSRGSGKSYNEQFF.

The chain employs TRBV4-1 and TRBJ2-7, with 11 bases lining up with TRBD2. CDR3 length: 15 residues. V trimming: 4 bases; J trimming: 2 bases; junction bases outside the gene matches: 4. From germline, CDR1 is MGHRA and CDR2 YSYEKL. The CDR3 DNA sequence: TGCGCCAGCAGCCCTGGGACTAGCGGCCCCTACGAGCAGTACTTC. As protein: CASSPGTSGPYEQYF.